The entry that follows covers one T cell receptor beta chain sequence. What antigen it recognizes has not been identified. Base quality data are lacking; no much larger clone is found one base away. The immunoSEQ Assay, a bias-controlled multiplex PCR, was used to amplify TCRbeta CDR3 regions from genomic DNA. Turning to the authors' computational methods: Nucleated cell counts per sample were estimated from amplification of reference gene primers within the assay. To quantify the absolute abundance of each unique TCRbeta CDR3 rearrangement, sequence reads were collapsed and filtered. Productive Simpson clonality was computed per sample as the square root of Simpson's diversity index over productive rearrangements. Sourced from immuneACCESS, this table was stored by TCRdb with only in-frame sequences that have V and J called. A share of the clones is absent; for the studies checked, an unresolved V gene accounts for under half, and the remainder has no known explanation. Clone size and V and J calls were adopted from that table, with D and trimming inferred from the DNA. This sample is represented by 300,000 to 450,000 clones; approximately 91% of them were singletons. Just over 1% of the sample goes to the ten largest clones.

The data stem from a study of blood T cell repertoires in COVID-19 (dated by TCRdb to 2020 to 2022). Regarding the complete study: Samples from collaborators originated in the United States, Italy and Spain and spanned both the acute and convalescent phases of COVID-19. Nearly every sample came with metadata listing a de-identified subject ID, COVID-19 status, age in years and sex. The material from the prospective study consisted of cDNA or gDNA derived from T cells, B-cell-depleted T cells, or PBMCs. A freely available public database, intended as a resource for researchers studying the immune response to SARS-CoV-2, is where the repertoires were released. Where available, HLA class I and class II types were taken from metadata supplied by the sample provider and were not determined by assay-based typing. The dataset comprised deeply sampled blood TCRbeta repertoires from subjects exposed to, actively infected with, or recovered from COVID-19. The samples were drawn from two sources: the first 160 participants of the ongoing ImmuneRACE study, and 950 to 1,500 subjects contributed by 6 global collaborators. Study-level results and caveats: How much clinical and demographic metadata was included differed by source and by participant, and the metadata was provided uncurated.

Participants in the prospective study were aged about 18 to 95 years, lived in approximately 26 United States geographic areas, and enrolled through a virtual design. Cohort assignment in the prospective study relied on participant-reported clinical history from a screening survey and a study questionnaire. Exposed participants had been in contact with someone with a PCR-confirmed or clinician-diagnosed COVID-19 case within 2 weeks of study entry. Each participant in the prospective study had whole blood, serum and a nasopharyngeal or oropharyngeal swab collected by mobile phlebotomists. Additional blood draws and questionnaires over an approximately 2-month period could optionally be provided by prospective study participants. Before DNA extraction, blood samples from the prospective study were shipped at room temperature or frozen. The source material was PBMCs or T cells enriched from blood (not recorded which). The sequence came from a woman in her twenties or thirties who had been exposed to COVID-19.

The CDR3 protein is CASSHGLAGDVNEQFF. The sequenced DNA: TGTGCCAGCAGCCATGGACTAGCCGGGGATGTCAATGAGCAGTTCTTC. The chain joins TRBV7-3 to TRBJ2-1; the junction holds 8 bases that match TRBD2. Based on the germline V gene, the CDR1 and CDR2 sequences are SGHTA and FQGTGA. The CDR3 has 16 amino acids, counting the end cysteine and phenylalanine. Kept here is only the CDR3 DNA, which spans 48 bases and is read in frame from base 1. Compared with germline, V lacks 5 bases and J lacks 6 bases; bases without a gene match: 12.